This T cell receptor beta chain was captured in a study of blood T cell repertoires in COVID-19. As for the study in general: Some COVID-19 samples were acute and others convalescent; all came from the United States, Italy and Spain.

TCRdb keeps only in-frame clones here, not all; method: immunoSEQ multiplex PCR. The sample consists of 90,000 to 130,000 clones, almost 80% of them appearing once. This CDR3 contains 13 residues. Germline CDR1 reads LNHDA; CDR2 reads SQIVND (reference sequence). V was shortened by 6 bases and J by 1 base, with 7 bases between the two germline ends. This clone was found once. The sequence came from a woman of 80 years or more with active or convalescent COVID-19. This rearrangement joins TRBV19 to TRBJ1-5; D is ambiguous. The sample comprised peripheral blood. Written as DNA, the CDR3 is TGTGCCAGTAGGATGCAGAGCAATCAGCCCCAGCATTTT. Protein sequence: CASRMQSNQPQHF.